One sample yielded the 25 T cell receptor beta chains listed below, sequenced in a study of regulatory T cells in long-lasting Graves disease. Arm-PCR of CDR3 regions and iRepertoire HTBI primers were used to build TCR beta libraries. TCRdb re-called the multiplex PCR reads through MiXCR, storing one row per CDR3 protein. The sample consists of around 400,000 distinct CDR3 sequences, around 15% of them appearing once. Indicated time point: newly diagnosed GD, antithyroid drugs for less than 3 months. Extracted RNA from PBMCs served as the source of the TCR library. Sequencing used peripheral blood mononuclear cells (PBMCs), obtained at new diagnosis, from a patient treated with antithyroid drugs. Receptors were obtained from a female donor with Graves disease.

This clonotype was seen many times. The chain recombines TRBV6-1 with TRBJ2-1, with 12 bases lining up with TRBD2. The CDR3 has 19 amino acids. Germline V gene data show CDR1 as MNHNS and CDR2 as SASEGT. With 5 bases clipped from V and 4 bases from J, the junction kept 15 bases outside the gene matches. The CDR3 here is CASSKGQGLAGVLYNEQFF. The CDR3 DNA reads as TGTGCCAGCAGTAAAGGACAGGGACTAGCGGGTGTCCTGTACAATGAGCAGTTCTTC.

This clonotype was seen repeatedly, ten times or more. V usage is TRBV2 and J usage is TRBJ1-1, with 9 bases fitting TRBD1. With V trimmed by 3 bases and J by 7 bases, 9 bases remained unmatched. CDR1 is SNHLY, CDR2 FYNNEI, per germline. This CDR3 is 15 amino acids long. CDR3 DNA sequence: TGTGCCAGCAGTGACATCGAAACAGGGGGCAATGAAGCTTTCTTT. It translates to CASSDIETGGNEAFF.

Many counts were recorded for this clonotype. The chain couples TRBV7-6 to TRBJ2-7; no clear D. The V end was cut by 1 base, the J end by 2 bases, with 15 bases between. The CDR3 has 16 residues. Looked up from germline, CDR1 is SGHVS and CDR2 is FNYEAQ. As DNA, the CDR3 is TGTGCCAGCAGCTTAGGAAGTGGCAGGCGCGCCTACGAGCAGTACTTC. Translation: CASSLGSGRRAYEQYF.

V and J are TRBV5-4 and TRBJ2-5, with D possibly matching TRBD1 (5 bases). V lost 6 bases to trimming and J lost 2 bases, with 20 bases between them. This CDR3 comprises 16 residues. Germline V gene sequence: CDR1 SGHNT, CDR2 YYREEE (reference sequence). In DNA form, the CDR3 reads TGTGCCAGCAACGATTTTCGACAGACCTCACAAGAGACCCAGTACTTC. It is translated as CASNDFRQTSQETQYF.

In regard to this clonotype: A far larger clone is off by one base, so a read error is likely. V usage is TRBV7-9 and J usage is TRBJ2-7; 7 bases match TRBD2. The length of the CDR3 is 12 residues. Germline V gives CDR1 SEHNR, CDR2 FQNEAQ (reference sequence). The CDR3 nucleotides read TGTGCCGGCAGCCCCGGGGAGGGCCGTCAGTACTTC. Protein product: CAGSPGEGRQYF.

The gene calls are TRBV18 and TRBJ2-7; 10 bases map to TRBD2. Germline trimming cut 1 base from V and 5 bases from J; bases unmatched to any gene: 5. The CDR3 is 15 amino acids. The germline V gene encodes CDR1 KGHSH and CDR2 LQKENI. CDR3 in DNA: TGTGCCAGCTCACCACGGGGCCTAGCGGGAGACGAGCAGTACTTC. This encodes CASSPRGLAGDEQYF.

This clonotype was counted ten times or more. This chain uses TRBV4-1 with TRBJ2-1, with 7 nucleotides matching TRBD1. The CDR3 loop spans 16 amino acids. The junction had 10 bases not matched to a gene; V was cut back by 1 base and J by 7 bases. Germline CDR1 is MGHRA and CDR2 is YSYEKL. The CDR3 region has the DNA TGCGCCAGCAGCCAAGTGTGGGACAGACAGAGTAATGAGCAGTTCTTC. It codes for CASSQVWDRQSNEQFF.

The V and J genes are TRBV2 and TRBJ2-2; D may match TRBD1 or TRBD2 (5 bases each). V was cut by 7 bases and J by 4 bases, with 19 bases left in between. CDR3 length: 16 amino acids. Germline V gene sequence: CDR1 SNHLY, CDR2 FYNNEI. CDR3 in amino acids: CASILPGTWGTGELFF. For the CDR3, the DNA is TGTGCCAGCATCCTCCCGGGGACCTGGGGCACCGGGGAGCTGTTTTTT.

This sequence joins TRBV4-3 and TRBJ1-1; D gene ambiguous. Trimming shortened V by 4 bases and J by 1 base, and 13 bases separated the two germline ends. The germline V gene encodes CDR1 LGHNA and CDR2 YSLEER. CDR3 size: 15 residues. CDR3: CASSRYQAENTEAFF. The CDR3 DNA follows: TGCGCCAGCAGCCGGTACCAAGCGGAGAACACTGAAGCTTTCTTT.

The rearrangement links TRBV5-1 to TRBJ2-1, with a weak D call TRBD1 (5 bases). Germline lookup yields CDR1 SGHRS and CDR2 YFSETQ. V was shortened by 4 bases and J by 6 bases, with 14 bases between the two germline ends. The CDR3 contains 14 residues. The CDR3 nucleotides read TGCGCCAGCAGCATGTCAGGGTACGGCAATGAGCAGTTCTTC. It codes for CASSMSGYGNEQFF.

This clonotype was found many times. The J gene is TRBJ2-2, the V gene TRBV28, with D uncertain. The V and J ends lost 6 bases and 3 bases respectively, with 11 bases between them. Per germline, CDR1 MDHEN and CDR2 SYDVKM. This CDR3 spans 14 amino acids. CDR3 nucleotide sequence: TGTGCCAGCAGACACCGGGTGGACACCGGGGAGCTGTTTTTT. Its protein product is CASRHRVDTGELFF.

This clonotype has at least ten counts. This chain connects TRBV14 to TRBJ1-1, with D perhaps TRBD1 (6 bases). CDR1 SGHDN and CDR2 FVKESK come from the germline V gene. The CDR3 contains 18 residues. The ends were cut back, 2 bases at V and 1 base at J, with 20 bases in the middle. CDR3 protein: CASSQMSGDTEGNTEAFF. The DNA of the CDR3 is TGTGCCAGCAGCCAAATGAGCGGGGACACCGAGGGGAACACTGAAGCTTTCTTT.

J is TRBJ1-2 and V is TRBV29-1; TRBD1 aligns across 7 bases. V trimming: 1 base; J trimming: 4 bases; junction bases outside the gene matches: 6. The CDR3 loop spans 14 amino acids. CDR1 and CDR2 from the germline V gene are SQVTM and ANQGSEA. The CDR3 coding sequence is TGCAGCGTTGAAGTCCCCGACAGGGCCTATGGCTACACCTTC. Its protein product is CSVEVPDRAYGYTF.

J is TRBJ2-7 and V is TRBV11-3; unclear D gene. Germline V gene data show CDR1 as SGHNT and CDR2 as YENEEA. This CDR3 is 14 amino acids long. The germline V and J ends were trimmed by 5 bases and 6 bases, with 17 bases remaining between them. The CDR3 bases are TGTGCCAGCAGCCCCCGCACCGAAAGGATCGAGCAGTACTTC. Amino acids: CASSPRTERIEQYF.

This clonotype was observed a few times. V and J are TRBV29-1 and TRBJ1-2; possibly TRBD1 for D (5 bases). The CDR3 contains 15 residues. Germline CDR1 and CDR2: SQVTM and ANQGSEA. Trimming left V 1 base short and J 0 bases short, with 12 bases between. CDR3 loop: CSVEVSTGPNYGYTF. Written as DNA, the CDR3 is TGCAGCGTTGAAGTTAGTACAGGTCCTAACTATGGCTACACCTTC.

Ten or more counts support this clonotype. CDR3 sequence reads: CASSLETGNYGYTF. The DNA for the CDR3 is TGTGCCAGCAGTTTAGAGACAGGGAACTATGGCTACACCTTC. The rearrangement uses TRBV12-3 or TRBV12-4 and TRBJ1-2; 7 bases fit TRBD1. The CDR3 has 14 amino acids. J gave up 2 bases and V 1 base, and 1 base lay outside the gene matches.

This clonotype was recorded many times. This chain links TRBV24-1 with TRBJ2-2; 7 nucleotides match TRBD2. CDR3 length: 16 amino acids. CDR1 and CDR2 (germline): KGHDR, SFDVKD. Losses at the gene ends were 7 bases for V and 1 base for J; bases not matched to a gene: 8. The CDR3 spells CATSLARGRNTGELFF. The DNA of the CDR3 is TGTGCCACCAGCCTTGCACGCGGGAGGAACACCGGGGAGCTGTTTTTT.

The chain is built from TRBV30 and TRBJ1-2, with D possibly matching TRBD1 (6 bases). Trimming left V 4 bases short and J 3 bases short, with 18 bases between. CDR1 GTSNPN and CDR2 SVGIG come from the germline V gene (reference sequence). The CDR3 extends over 15 amino acids. The CDR3 DNA reads TGTGCCTGGACCCCACCAAACAGGGTCTACTATGGCTACACCTTC. This gives the protein CAWTPPNRVYYGYTF.

Many counts were recorded for this clonotype. This sequence joins TRBV11-2 and TRBJ1-5, with unresolved D. V was cut by 0 bases and J by 0 bases, with 6 bases left in between. In germline, CDR1 is SGHAT, CDR2 FQNNGV. The CDR3 spans 15 residues. Here the CDR3 reads CASSLEYDSNQPQHF. In DNA form, the CDR3 reads TGTGCCAGCAGCTTAGAGTACGATAGCAATCAGCCCCAGCATTTT.

The J gene is TRBJ1-2, the V gene TRBV9; maybe TRBD1 (6 bases). The germline gives CDR1 SGDLS, CDR2 YYNGEE. This CDR3 is 15 amino acids long. The germline V and J ends were trimmed by 4 bases and 4 bases, with 17 bases remaining between them. This chain's CDR3 is CASSPRSTGSYGYTF. DNA for the CDR3: TGTGCCAGCAGCCCCCGTAGTACAGGGTCCTATGGCTACACCTTC.

This clonotype was counted ten times or more. The chain employs TRBV4-2 and TRBJ1-1; D is possibly TRBD1 (5 bases). V shed 4 bases and J shed 5 bases, with 14 bases lying between them. The CDR3 has 14 amino acids. CDR1 is LGHNA and CDR2 is YNFKEQ in the germline V gene. CDR3 amino acids: CASSPNRIQTEAFF. The DNA for the CDR3 is TGTGCCAGCAGCCCCAACAGGATTCAGACTGAAGCTTTCTTT.

The rearrangement uses TRBV19 and TRBJ1-1; D unclear. The ends were cut back, 4 bases at V and 0 bases at J, with 6 bases in the middle. Germline values: CDR1 LNHDA, CDR2 SQIVND (reference sequence). This CDR3 contains 13 residues. The CDR3 DNA reads as TGTGCCAGTAGTAAGGTTCTGAACACTGAAGCTTTCTTT. Encoded protein: CASSKVLNTEAFF.

This clonotype was seen at least ten times. The V gene is TRBV7-2, the J gene TRBJ2-3; TRBD2 matches at 9 bases. The CDR3 loop spans 16 amino acids. V was clipped by 1 base and J by 0 bases; unmatched bases: 2. Per germline, CDR1 SGHTA and CDR2 FQGNSA. The DNA for the CDR3 is TGTGCCAGCAGCTTAGAGGGACTAGCTAGCACAGATACGCAGTATTTT. Protein product: CASSLEGLASTDTQYF.

This clonotype has ten or more counts. The CDR3 here is CASITGRGDNEQFF. CDR3 nucleotides: TGTGCCAGCATCACCGGGAGGGGTGACAATGAGCAGTTCTTC. The rearrangement links TRBV6-2 or TRBV6-3 to TRBJ2-1, with 8 bases that match TRBD2. Trimming cost V 7 bases and J 5 bases; bases outside gene matches: 7. This CDR3 is 14 amino acids long. The V gene's germline CDR1 is MNHEY and CDR2 SVGEGT.

The J gene is TRBJ2-6, the V gene TRBV20-1; D is perhaps TRBD1 or TRBD2 (6 bases each). V lost 1 base to trimming and J lost 0 bases, with 22 bases between them. The V gene's germline CDR1 is DFQATT and CDR2 SNEGSKA (reference sequence). The CDR3 has 20 residues. CDR3 region: CSARGEWGRGRNSGANVLTF. In DNA form, the CDR3 reads TGCAGTGCTAGAGGGGAGTGGGGGCGGGGACGGAACTCTGGGGCCAACGTCCTGACTTTC.